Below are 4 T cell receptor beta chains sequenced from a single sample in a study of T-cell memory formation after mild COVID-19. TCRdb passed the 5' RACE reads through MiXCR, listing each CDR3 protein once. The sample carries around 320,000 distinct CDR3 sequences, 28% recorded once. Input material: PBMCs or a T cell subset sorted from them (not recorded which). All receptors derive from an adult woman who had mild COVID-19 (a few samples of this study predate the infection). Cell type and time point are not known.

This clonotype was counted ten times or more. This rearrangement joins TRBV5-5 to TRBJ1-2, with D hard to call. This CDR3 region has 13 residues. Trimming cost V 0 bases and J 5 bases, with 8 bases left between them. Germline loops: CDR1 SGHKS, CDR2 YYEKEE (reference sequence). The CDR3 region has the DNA TGTGCCAGCAGCTTGGAATCCGGGTATGGCTACACCTTC. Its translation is CASSLESGYGYTF.

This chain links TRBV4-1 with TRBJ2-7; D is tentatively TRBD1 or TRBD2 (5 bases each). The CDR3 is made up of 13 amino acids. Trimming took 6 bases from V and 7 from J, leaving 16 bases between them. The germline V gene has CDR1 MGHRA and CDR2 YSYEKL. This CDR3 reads CASSPGALFEQYF. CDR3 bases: TGCGCCAGCAGTCCCGGGGCACTCTTTGAGCAGTACTTC.

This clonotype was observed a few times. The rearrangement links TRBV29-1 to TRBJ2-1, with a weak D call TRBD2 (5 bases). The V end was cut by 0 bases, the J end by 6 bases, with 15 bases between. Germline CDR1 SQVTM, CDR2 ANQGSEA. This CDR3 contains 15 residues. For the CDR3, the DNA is TGCAGCGTTGAAGATCTGACGGGGTTCGGCAATGAGCAGTTCTTC. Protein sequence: CSVEDLTGFGNEQFF.

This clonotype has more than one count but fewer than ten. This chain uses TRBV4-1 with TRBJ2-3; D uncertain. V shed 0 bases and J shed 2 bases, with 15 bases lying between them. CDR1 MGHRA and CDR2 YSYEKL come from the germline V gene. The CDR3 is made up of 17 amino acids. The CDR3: CASSQDLLLTSTDTQYF. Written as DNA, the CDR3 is TGCGCCAGCAGCCAAGATCTACTCCTGACCTCCACAGATACGCAGTATTTT.